These T cell receptor beta chains were read from a single sample in a study of glioma-infiltrating T cells. One entry per CDR3 protein results from TCRdb running MiXCR on the multiplex PCR reads. The table has approximately 400,000 distinct CDR3 sequences, 41% seen once. The sample taken for sequencing was glioma tissue, nonneoplastic brain tissue, or PBMCs (not recorded which). The receptors shown here come from a human donor with low-grade glioma or glioblastoma, undergoing nonglioma brain surgery, or in good health (not recorded which). CDR3s include the opening cysteine and the closing phenylalanine or tryptophan.

>TRBV4-3
CASGRGPSSSYNEQFF
>TRBV10-2
CATSARGSQETQYF
>TRBV7-3
CASSLSMGGSDMQYF
>TRBV4-2
CASSQDLALQNIQYF
>TRBV4-1
CASSQGIGGNQPQHF
>TRBV7-6
CASSLAHGLAGGDTQYF
>TRBV4-1
CASSQDSGLLSYEQYF
>TRBV6-2/TRBV6-3
CASSSAAGQPQHF
>TRBV4-2
CASSPASGVYEQYF
>TRBV10-3
CAISESTTGDRYGYTF
>TRBV6-2/TRBV6-3
CASSPILPGLGEYNEQFF
>TRBV19
CASSRDPRGGELFF
>TRBV19
CASSIGVAGPYEQYF
>TRBV12-3/TRBV12-4
CAISESGRFNVYHGYTF
>TRBV27
CASSLGRNQPQHF
>TRBV7-3
CASSYAPGLRDNEQFF
>TRBV20-1
CSARVDPWEETQHF
>TRBV29-1
CSAGRLAHEQYF
>TRBV6-1
CASSATSGSFYEQFF
>TRBV20-1
CIALRGVNTEAFF
>TRBV7-9
CASSLGPSSGKETQYF
>TRBV2
CASSVDTGEQYF
>TRBV15
CATSRDAGLAGGEQFF
>TRBV12-3/TRBV12-4
CASSKGQPPSYNEQFF
>TRBV15
CATSRPGADTQYF
>TRBV6-1
CASSPLAGGPLEQYF
>TRBV4-2
CASSQDRGANEKLFF
>TRBV19
CASSIQGTDTQYF